Listed below are T cell receptor beta chains from one sample, sequenced in a study of kidney transplant recipient with SARS-CoV-2 infection. TCRdb recomputed calls from the reads with MiXCR, one row per CDR3 protein. Among about 240,000 distinct CDR3 sequences listed, less than 35% were seen once. The sequencing here drew on a blood sample, taken at baseline and between days 110 and 120 from a kidney transplant recipient. Receptors were obtained from a male patient in his thirties who had COVID-19 and was a kidney transplant recipient. The graft donor may have contributed some T cells. CDR3s include the opening cysteine and the closing phenylalanine or tryptophan. The D gene is left open where the match is weak. A clone size is listed for some rows: how often the clone was seen (once, few, many), or a class if it is expanded.

d_gene	v_gene	j_gene	abundance	CDR3aa	CDR3nt
.	TRBV5-8	TRBJ2-1	many	CASSLGSSSYNEQFF	TGTGCCAGCAGCTTGGGGTCTAGTTCCTACAATGAGCAGTTCTTC
TRBD1	TRBV19	TRBJ1-6	many	CASTDRGYNSPLHF	TGTGCCAGTACGGACAGGGGATATAATTCACCCCTCCACTTT
.	TRBV5-4	TRBJ1-2	.	CASSLGGNYDYTF	TGTGCCAGCAGCTTGGGGGGGAACTATGACTACACCTTC
TRBD2	TRBV3-1	TRBJ2-1	many	CASSQGREKYNEQFF	TGTGCCAGCAGCCAAGGGCGGGAGAAGTACAATGAGCAGTTCTTC
.	TRBV20-1	TRBJ1-1	many	CSARDPSGVAEAFF	TGCAGTGCTAGAGATCCCTCGGGGGTGGCTGAAGCTTTCTTT
.	TRBV28	TRBJ1-1	many	CATLKGGVAFF	TGTGCCACCCTTAAGGGGGGGGTGGCTTTCTTT
TRBD2	TRBV4-1	TRBJ2-6	.	CVSSPLAESGANVLTF	TGCGTCAGCAGCCCACTAGCGGAGTCTGGGGCCAACGTCCTGACTTTC
.	TRBV20-1	TRBJ1-6	many	CSASPGLSNNSPLHF	TGCAGTGCTAGCCCGGGACTATCCAATAATTCACCCCTCCACTTT
.	TRBV6-4	TRBJ1-6	many	CASSAETENSPLHF	TGTGCCAGCAGTGCTGAGACAGAGAATTCACCCCTCCACTTT
.	TRBV10-1	TRBJ1-2	many	CASSVAIRSRKTYGYTF	TGCGCCAGCAGTGTCGCAATAAGATCGCGAAAGACCTATGGCTACACCTTC
.	TRBV6-5	TRBJ1-2	many	CASSVRLGGRKTYGYTF	TGTGCCAGCAGTGTCCGCCTAGGTGGGAGAAAGACCTATGGCTACACCTTC
.	TRBV14	TRBJ1-6	many	CASSLGRLKLDSPLHF	TGTGCCAGCAGCCTCGGAAGGCTGAAGTTGGATTCACCCCTCCACTTT
.	TRBV16	TRBJ1-2	.	CASSPNRVVRKTYGYTF	TGTGCCAGCAGCCCAAACCGGGTCGTTAGAAAGACCTATGGCTACACCTTC
TRBD2	TRBV4-3	TRBJ2-1	many	CASSQEGLAGYNEQFF	TGCGCCAGCAGCCAAGAGGGACTAGCGGGGTACAATGAGCAGTTCTTC
.	TRBV7-8	TRBJ2-5	few	CASSRLGQETQYF	TGTGCCAGCAGCCGACTAGGGCAAGAGACCCAGTACTTC
.	TRBV19	TRBJ1-5	many	CASSMGSNQPQHF	TGTGCCAGTAGTATGGGGAGCAATCAGCCCCAGCATTTT
.	TRBV13	TRBJ2-5	many	CASSSHEASIKTQYF	TGTGCCAGCAGCTCCCATGAGGCCAGCATAAAGACCCAGTACTTC
.	TRBV9	TRBJ1-6	many	CASNGGLGGSPLHF	TGTGCCAGCAATGGGGGACTCGGGGGTTCACCCCTCCACTTT
.	TRBV3-1	TRBJ2-2	many	CASSIMYPISGLTGELFF	TGTGCCAGCAGCATTATGTATCCCATTTCAGGCTTGACCGGGGAGCTGTTTTTT